This T cell receptor (beta chain) was captured by sequencing in a study of blood T cell repertoires in COVID-19. Study in general: Italy, Spain and the United States were the sources of the convalescent and acute COVID-19 samples. Nucleic acid was either cDNA or gDNA, and it came from T cells, B-cell-depleted T cells, or PBMCs.

In the authors' workflow: For nucleated cells, counts were estimated from reference gene primer amplification. The protocol was immunoSEQ multiplex PCR, while the TCRdb copy is restricted to in-frame clones and leaves out a portion. V and J calls and clone size follow that table, whereas D and trimming were derived from the DNA. The sample has about 230,000 clones; roughly 82% are singletons. J gave up 7 bases and V 3 bases, and 3 bases lay outside the gene matches. The CDR3 has 15 amino acids. CDR1 SGHNT and CDR2 YYREEE come from the germline V gene (reference sequence). The source of this sequence is a man in his forties or fifties who had recovered from COVID-19. The specimen was peripheral blood. The V gene is TRBV5-4, the J gene TRBJ1-6, with 11 bases fitting TRBD1. CDR3: CASSSRDRGNSPLHF. In DNA form, the CDR3 reads TGTGCCAGCAGCTCCCGGGACAGGGGGAATTCACCCCTCCACTTT.